Listed below are T cell receptor beta chains from one sample, sequenced in a study of blood T cell repertoires in COVID-19. The data were produced by immunoSEQ multiplex PCR, yet TCRdb's version contains in-frame clones alone and is incomplete. The sample has about 350,000 clones, about nine tenths seen once. Material: PBMCs or T cells enriched from blood (not recorded which). The receptors originated from a woman younger than 45 who had been exposed to COVID-19. The CDR3 runs from the conserved cysteine through the conserved F or W. The D gene is left open where the match is weak.

TRBV5-1	NA	TRBJ2-5	TGCGCCAGCAGCTTCGAGGAGACCCAGTACTTC	CASSFEETQYF
TRBV13	TRBD1	TRBJ1-6	TGTGCCAGCAGCGGGGGACAGCCAATTCCCAATTCACCCCTCCACTTT	CASSGGQPIPNSPLHF
TRBV2	NA	TRBJ1-6	TGTGCCACCGGGGGTCAGGGAGACTATAATTCACCCCTCCACTTT	CATGGQGDYNSPLHF
TRBV29-1	TRBD1	TRBJ2-7	TGCAGCGTTTTTCCGGGACAGGGCGGCGAGCAGTACTTC	CSVFPGQGGEQYF
TRBV28	TRBD2	TRBJ2-5	TGTGCCAGCAGTTTATCAGCGGCGGGGGGCTGGGAGACCCAGTACTTC	CASSLSAAGGWETQYF
TRBV28	NA	TRBJ1-4	TGTGCCAGCAGTTTGGGAGTGGGCAGGGGCAGCGAAAAACTGTTTTTT	CASSLGVGRGSEKLFF
TRBV29-1	TRBD1	TRBJ2-1	TGCAGCGAAGGGACAGCCGGCTCCTACAATGAGCAGTTCTTC	CSEGTAGSYNEQFF
TRBV28	NA	TRBJ1-5	TGTGCCAGCAGTTTATCAGATTGGCAGCCCCAGCATTTT	CASSLSDWQPQHF
TRBV28	NA	TRBJ1-1	TGTGCCAGCAGTTCCCATAGCCTGGGGGGGAGCGCTGAAGCTTTCTTT	CASSSHSLGGSAEAFF
TRBV30	TRBD2	TRBJ2-1	TGTGCCTGGAGGGGAGGACTAGCGGGAATTTTCTCCTACAATGAGCAGTTCTTC	CAWRGGLAGIFSYNEQFF
TRBV9	NA	TRBJ1-3	TGTGCCAGCAGCGCTGAGGGGGACACAATTTTAGGAAACACCATATATTTT	CASSAEGDTILGNTIYF
TRBV7-3	TRBD1	TRBJ2-1	TGTGCCAGCAGCGGCGGACAGGGCCGCGAGCAGTTCTTC	CASSGGQGREQFF
TRBV11-2	NA	TRBJ2-4	TGTGCCAGCAGCTTAGGGCCTAGCGCAGATCAGTACTTC	CASSLGPSADQYF
TRBV28	TRBD1	TRBJ2-1	TGTGCCAGCAGTCCACCGGACAGGAGGCAAGTTGGGCAGTTCTTC	CASSPPDRRQVGQFF